What follows are 21 T cell receptor beta chains derived from one specimen sequenced in a study of vaccination effects on CD4 cells after COVID-19. ViraFEST used viral peptide pools to expand antigen-specific CD4+ T cells before sequencing. The culture ran for roughly ten days before CD4+ T cells were isolated. Vaccine recipients had no previous SARS-CoV-2 infection; their nucleocapsid antibodies were negative. No cognate antigen is known for these TCRs. Using immunoSEQ multiplex PCR, the repertoire was profiled, and TCRdb retains in-frame clones only, with some absent. The sample lists some 69,000 clones, around 76% occurring once. Sequences were derived from CD4+ T cells from PBMCs cultured with HCoV-NL63 spike peptides, sampled before COVID-19 vaccination. Every receptor here comes from a human donor who received a COVID-19 vaccine.

The rearrangement joins TRBV7-2 to TRBJ2-7, with D unclear. The germline V and J ends were trimmed by 5 bases and 5 bases, with 13 bases remaining between them. Germline CDR1 reads SGHTA; CDR2 reads FQGNSA. The CDR3 contains 13 residues. The DNA of the CDR3 is TGTGCCAGCAGCCTATCTTACGTGGACGAGCAGTACGTC. Translated, it gives CASSLSYVDEQYV.

This clone was seen a handful of times. V gene TRBV19 combines with J gene TRBJ1-4; D is perhaps TRBD1 (5 bases). V was shortened by 8 bases and J by 0 bases, with 16 bases between the two germline ends. Germline V gene sequence: CDR1 LNHDA, CDR2 SQIVND (reference sequence). The CDR3 has 16 amino acids. CDR3 nucleotides: TGTGCCAGTCACGGGGCCAGGCGAGCAACTAATGAAAAACTGTTTTTT. Residues: CASHGARRATNEKLFF.

The chain uses TRBV6-1 and TRBJ2-3, with 10 nucleotides matching TRBD1. The V gene's germline CDR1 is MNHNS and CDR2 SASEGT. The CDR3 sequence is 14 residues long. J lost 6 bases, V lost 1 base, and 1 base had no gene match. DNA for the CDR3: TGTGCCAGCAGTGAAGGGGACAGGGGCGATACGCAGTATTTT. This encodes CASSEGDRGDTQYF.

The V and J genes are TRBV9 and TRBJ1-3; tentatively, D is TRBD1 (5 bases). The CDR3 is 14 amino acids. The V end lost 0 bases, the J end lost 4 bases, and 8 bases lay between the germline ends. The V gene's germline CDR1 is SGDLS and CDR2 YYNGEE. CDR3 region: CASSVEQGGNTIYF. In DNA form, the CDR3 reads TGTGCCAGCAGCGTAGAGCAGGGAGGAAACACCATATATTTT.

The chain has TRBV28 and TRBJ1-5; D uncertain. This CDR3 comprises 16 residues. Per germline, CDR1 MDHEN and CDR2 SYDVKM. With 3 bases removed from V and 0 bases from J, the gap between germline ends came to 12 bases. Here the CDR3 DNA reads TGTGCCAGCAGTTTGACCCCCGGCCTTAGCAATCAGCCCCAGCATTTT. Protein sequence: CASSLTPGLSNQPQHF.

The chain carries TRBV28 and TRBJ1-2; 9 bases match TRBD1. This CDR3 region has 14 residues. Looked up from germline, CDR1 is MDHEN and CDR2 is SYDVKM. J gave up 8 bases and V 5 bases, and 9 bases lay outside the gene matches. CDR3: CASSGTGKKYGYTF. DNA of the CDR3: TGTGCCAGCAGTGGGACAGGGAAGAAGTACGGCTACACCTTC.

The chain uses TRBV5-4 and TRBJ2-1, with 12 nucleotides matching TRBD2. The trim removed 4 bases at V and 6 bases at J, leaving 8 bases unmatched. The V gene's germline CDR1 is SGHNT and CDR2 YYREEE (reference sequence). CDR3 length: 16 amino acids. CDR3 region: CASSPILAGGLNEQFF. CDR3 in DNA: TGTGCCAGCAGCCCGATTCTAGCGGGGGGGCTCAATGAGCAGTTCTTC.

V usage is TRBV4-3 and J usage is TRBJ2-7, with D perhaps TRBD1 or TRBD2 (5 bases each). Germline CDR1 and CDR2: LGHNA and YSLEER. The CDR3 contains 13 residues. The ends were cut back, 9 bases at V and 7 bases at J, with 19 bases in the middle. The CDR3 region has the DNA TGCGCCAGGATCCGGGACCCCCTTTGGGAGCAGTACGTC. This encodes CARIRDPLWEQYV.

The rearrangement joins TRBV11-2 to TRBJ2-5; D uncertain. With 5 bases removed from V and 1 base from J, the gap between germline ends came to 5 bases. The CDR3 sequence is 12 residues long. CDR1 SGHAT and CDR2 FQNNGV come from the germline V gene. In DNA, the CDR3 is TGTGCCAGCAGCGTCCCCCAAGAGACCCAGTACTTC. Its protein product is CASSVPQETQYF.

The chain couples TRBV2 to TRBJ2-7; D call uncertain. V was cut by 6 bases and J by 0 bases, with 6 bases left in between. Germline loops: CDR1 SNHLY, CDR2 FYNNEI. This CDR3 comprises 12 residues. The DNA of the CDR3 is TGTGCCAGCAGCGGCTCCTCCTACGAGCAGTACGTC. This sequence encodes CASSGSSYEQYV.

The chain joins TRBV5-1 to TRBJ2-3; 7 nucleotides match TRBD1. The CDR3 is 13 amino acids. V lost 4 bases to trimming and J lost 6 bases; unmatched junction nucleotides: 5. Germline V gene sequence: CDR1 SGHRS, CDR2 YFSETQ. The CDR3 region has the DNA TGCGCCAGCAGCCCGGGGACAGACGATACGCAGTATTTT. Translation gives CASSPGTDDTQYF.

The chain couples TRBV24-1 to TRBJ2-2; 8 bases align to TRBD2. The CDR3 loop spans 15 amino acids. In germline, CDR1 is KGHDR, CDR2 SFDVKD. V shed 6 bases, J shed 1 base, and the junction held 3 bases outside the gene matches. The CDR3 protein is CATSFSGVNTGELFF. Written as DNA, the CDR3 is TGTGCCACCAGTTTTAGCGGGGTGAACACCGGGGAGCTGTTTTTT.

J is TRBJ1-5 and V is TRBV12-5, with TRBD1 matching 9 bases. V shed 1 base and J 2 bases; nucleotides not matched to a gene: 3. Germline values: CDR1 LGHNT, CDR2 FRNRAP. The CDR3 has 16 amino acids. CDR3 region: CASGLADRGGNQPQHF. CDR3 in DNA: TGTGCTAGTGGTTTGGCCGACAGGGGGGGCAATCAGCCCCAGCATTTT.

V gene TRBV29-1 combines with J gene TRBJ2-5; perhaps D is TRBD1 or TRBD2 (5 bases each). CDR3 length: 12 residues. The germline V gene encodes CDR1 SQVTM and CDR2 ANQGSEA. With 7 bases removed from V and 2 bases from J, the gap between germline ends came to 11 bases. The CDR3 reads CSARWGQETQYF. Written as DNA, the CDR3 is TGCAGCGCTAGATGGGGGCAAGAGACCCAGTACTTC. Full variable domain (missing parts from reference TRBV29-1 and TRBJ2-5): SAVISQKPSRDICQRGTSLTIQCQVDSQVTMMFWYRQQPGQSLTLIATANQGSEATYESGFVIDKFPISRPNLTFSTLTVSNMSPEDSSIYLCSARWGQETQYFGPGTRLLVL.

This clone showed up just once. V and J are TRBV5-1 and TRBJ2-3, with a tentative D call TRBD1 (5 bases). Trimming shortened V by 4 bases and J by 0 bases, and 9 bases separated the two germline ends. The CDR3 consists of 14 residues. Germline CDR1 is SGHRS and CDR2 is YFSETQ. This chain's CDR3 is CASSATVSTDTQYF. CDR3 nucleotide sequence: TGCGCCAGCAGCGCGACAGTTAGCACAGATACGCAGTATTTT.

This clone was seen a handful of times. The chain recombines TRBV11-2 with TRBJ1-1, with D possibly being TRBD1 (6 bases). Germline CDR1 is SGHAT and CDR2 is FQNNGV. V was pared by 4 bases and J by 0 bases, with 9 bases between. The CDR3 has 14 residues. CDR3 coding DNA: TGTGCCAGCAGCTCGGGACAAATGAACACTGAAGCTTTCTTT. It codes for CASSSGQMNTEAFF.

The V gene is TRBV7-8, the J gene TRBJ1-2, with D perhaps matching TRBD1 (5 bases). V dropped 0 bases and J dropped 5 bases, with 7 bases sitting between them. Germline assignment: CDR1 SGHVS and CDR2 FQNEAQ. The CDR3 covers 13 residues. The CDR3 protein is CASSLAGAYGYTF. CDR3 DNA sequence: TGTGCCAGCAGCTTAGCAGGGGCATATGGCTACACCTTC.

The gene calls are TRBV7-8 and TRBJ2-2, with 7 positions matching TRBD1. The CDR3 sequence is 15 residues long. J was trimmed by 4 bases and V by 4 bases; bases with no gene match: 6. Germline values: CDR1 SGHVS, CDR2 FQNEAQ. The DNA of the CDR3 is TGTGCCAGCAGCTACGACAGGGCAAGCACCGGGGAGCTGTTTTTT. Translating it yields CASSYDRASTGELFF.

The sample holds a few counts of this clone. V is TRBV5-4 and J is TRBJ2-6; 7 bases are shared with TRBD1. Germline lookup yields CDR1 SGHNT and CDR2 YYREEE (reference sequence). With V trimmed by 3 bases and J by 0 bases, 9 bases remained unmatched. This CDR3 is 18 amino acids long. The CDR3 loop reads CASSSTGASNSGANVLTF. The CDR3 DNA reads TGTGCCAGCAGCTCCACAGGGGCGTCAAACTCTGGGGCCAACGTCCTGACTTTC.

Of note for this clone: Other DNA sequences within the sample encode an identical CDR3. J is TRBJ2-5 and V is TRBV6-5; 10 bases fit TRBD2. V lost 6 bases and J lost 5; bases outside the gene matches: 3. The CDR3 runs 13 residues. The V gene's germline CDR1 is MNHEY and CDR2 SVGAGI. The CDR3 DNA follows: TGTGCCAGCAGGCTAGCGGGGGCGGAGACCCAGTACTTC. Translated, it gives CASRLAGAETQYF.

V is TRBV6-5 and J is TRBJ2-5; 9 bases fit TRBD1. The germline V gene has CDR1 MNHEY and CDR2 SVGAGI. J gave up 2 bases and V 6 bases, and 7 bases lay outside the gene matches. This CDR3 is 15 amino acids long. In nucleotides, the CDR3 is TGTGCCAGCAGGGATAGAGGGACAGGGCAAGAGACCCAGTACTTC. It encodes CASRDRGTGQETQYF.